This TCR beta chain was sequenced during a study of CD8+ T cells in alopecia areata. On the study more broadly: Once tofacitinib had been taken for 6 to 18 months, 6 months off drug followed. Percentage of affected scalp area was the basis on which treated patients' severity was scored. Study-level results: With tofacitinib ongoing, many expanded lesional clones persisted in both scalp and blood. Clonality exceeded that of normal scalp in lesional scalp, most notably in alopecia totalis/universalis.

The CDR3 loop spans 13 amino acids. Trimming stripped 8 bases from V and 6 bases from J, with 17 bases between. Germline V CDR1 and CDR2: MNHNS, SASEGT. As for treatment: oral pan-JAK inhibitor, 5-10 mg twice daily. The sequencing template was cDNA reverse transcribed from extracted RNA. Generated by immunoSEQ multiplex PCR, the TCRdb table keeps only in-frame clones and is missing some. The top ten clones hold 12% of a sample with more than 90,000 clones, about 59% of them seen once. This clone was seen a handful of times. Its antigen is still unknown. The sequenced sample was CD8+ T cells sorted from blood, obtained at week 24, from a patient treated with tofacitinib. The source is a human donor with alopecia areata. The gene calls are TRBV6-1 and TRBJ2-7; perhaps TRBD1 as D (6 bases). The DNA of the CDR3 is TGTGCCAGCGGGAGACAGGTGGCCTCCGAGCAGTACTTC. Translating gives CASGRQVASEQYF.